The clone carrying this TCR beta chain was counted many times. Its antigen is unidentified. Samples came from axillary lymph nodes draining the breast cancer. These data are taken from a study of breast tumors, draining lymph nodes, adjacent tissues. The study's findings and limits: The lymph node origin of tumor T cells was framed as consistent with a hypothesis, not demonstrated. Tumors had less TCR diversity than lymph nodes, more than nontumor tissue. Tumor and nontumor repertoires were significantly more similar in luminal-like than in basal-like breast cancer. Findings are consistent with lymph node origin and intratumoral expansion of most tumor T cells.

TCRdb independently ran MiXCR on the multiplex PCR reads; one entry per CDR3 protein. The data show 130,000 or so distinct CDR3 sequences, approximately 20% seen once. The CDR3 length is 16 residues. V shed 0 bases and J 5 bases; nucleotides not matched to a gene: 7. Germline V gene sequence: CDR1 DFQATT, CDR2 SNEGSKA (reference sequence). The material sequenced was axillary lymph node tissue. The receptor comes from a female donor with breast cancer. Some clones in this sample may be carry-over from other donors' samples. V is TRBV20-1 and J is TRBJ2-1, with TRBD2 identical over 10 bases. The CDR3 sequence is CSARDRTSGVNNEQFF. DNA of the CDR3: TGCAGTGCTAGAGATAGGACTAGCGGAGTGAACAATGAGCAGTTCTTC.